The 18 T cell receptor beta chains given below trace back to one sample, sequenced in a study of sequential checkpoint blockade in melanoma. Measured with immunoSEQ multiplex PCR; TCRdb has only the in-frame clones, and not every one. The sample yields around 2,100 clones, around 20% seen once. This sample's treatment: randomized to nivolumab then ipilimumab (arm A) or the reverse (arm B). The sample in question was tumor tissue (inferred from file names), obtained from a patient given nivolumab and ipilimumab in sequence. These TCRs come from a human donor with melanoma.

The rearrangement uses TRBV18 and TRBJ1-5; D is ambiguous. The CDR3 is 16 residues long. Germline V gene sequence: CDR1 KGHSH, CDR2 LQKENI. V was trimmed by 3 bases and J by 7 bases, leaving 19 bases between them. The CDR3 here is CASSPLSIPGIQPQHF. CDR3 bases: TGTGCCAGCTCACCCCTCTCTATTCCGGGGATACAGCCCCAGCATTTT.

This chain links TRBV11-3 with TRBJ2-3, with 7 bases aligning to TRBD2. This CDR3 region has 15 residues. V lost 1 base and J lost 1; bases outside the gene matches: 2. In germline, CDR1 is SGHNT, CDR2 YENEEA. The CDR3: CASSLVRGGTDTQYF. CDR3 DNA: TGTGCCAGCAGCTTAGTCCGGGGGGGCACAGATACGCAGTATTTT.

This chain uses TRBV19 with TRBJ2-7, with a possible D match to TRBD1 (6 bases). The germline CDR1 and CDR2 sequences are LNHDA and SQIVND (reference sequence). V lost 5 bases, J lost 1 base, and 21 bases lay in between. This CDR3 comprises 17 residues. CDR3 amino acids: CASSWSGTSTSSYEQYF. The CDR3 DNA reads TGTGCCAGTAGTTGGTCCGGGACATCCACTTCTTCCTACGAGCAGTACTTC. The variable domain in full, with the rest retrieved from reference TRBV19 and TRBJ2-7, is DGGITQSPKYLFRKEGQNVTLSCEQNLNHDAMYWYRQDPGQGLRLIYYSQIVNDFQKGDIAEGYSVSREKKESFPLTVTSAQKNPTAFYLCASSWSGTSTSSYEQYFGPGTRLTVT.

This clone qualifies as medium-sized (0.01 to 0.1%). The V and J genes are TRBV11-3 and TRBJ2-6; D perhaps matches TRBD1 (5 bases). The CDR3 length is 16 residues. Germline V gene lookup returns CDR1 SGHNT and CDR2 YENEEA. V was shortened by 1 base and J by 2 bases, with 9 bases between the two germline ends. CDR3: CASSLGQGAGANVLTF. As DNA, the CDR3 is TGTGCCAGCAGCTTAGGGCAAGGGGCTGGGGCCAACGTCCTGACTTTC. The variable domain in full, completed from reference TRBV11-3 and TRBJ2-6, reads EAGVVQSPRYKIIEKKQPVAFWCNPISGHNTLYWYLQNLGQGPELLIRYENEEAVDDSQLPKDRFSAERLKGVDSTLKIQPAELGDSAVYLCASSLGQGAGANVLTFGAGSRLTVL.

This clone rates as medium-sized (0.01 to 0.1%). V gene TRBV6-8 combines with J gene TRBJ2-1, with D tentatively TRBD1 (5 bases). V lost 5 bases and J lost 4, with 9 bases in between. The CDR3 runs to 13 residues. The V gene's germline CDR1 is MNHGY and CDR2 SAAAGT. The CDR3 DNA reads TGTGCCAGCAGTGACACAGGTTACAATGAGCAGTTCTTC. Protein product: CASSDTGYNEQFF.

This chain connects TRBV28 to TRBJ1-1; no clear D gene. Germline CDR1 MDHEN, CDR2 SYDVKM. CDR3 length equals 14 residues. Trimming pared 5 bases from V and 0 bases from J, leaving 10 bases between. The CDR3 DNA reads TGTGCCAGCAGTCGACCCGGGTTGAACACTGAAGCTTTCTTT. It translates to CASSRPGLNTEAFF.

V and J are TRBV5-1 and TRBJ1-1; 9 nucleotides agree with TRBD1. There are 14 residues in the CDR3. Unmatched junction bases numbered 4, after V lost 3 bases and J lost 4 bases. From germline, CDR1 is SGHRS and CDR2 YFSETQ. The CDR3 bases are TGCGCCAGCAGCTACCAGACAGGGGGCACTGAAGCTTTCTTT. This gives the protein CASSYQTGGTEAFF.

By proportion, this clone is medium-sized. V usage is TRBV6-8 and J usage is TRBJ1-3, with D possibly TRBD1 on 6 matching bases. Between the trimmed V and J ends, which lost 4 bases and 0 bases, there was a span of 7 bases. Germline values: CDR1 MNHGY, CDR2 SAAAGT. The CDR3 covers 14 residues. This CDR3 is CASSSDSSGNTIYF. CDR3 coding DNA: TGTGCCAGCAGTTCGGACAGCTCTGGAAACACCATATATTTT.

By share, this clone counts as medium-sized. The chain carries TRBV11-3 and TRBJ2-1; the match to TRBD1 covers 7 bases. In germline, CDR1 is SGHNT, CDR2 YENEEA. V gave up 5 bases and J gave up 2 bases; unmatched junction bases: 9. The CDR3 length is 16 residues. The CDR3 region has the DNA TGTGCCAGCAGCCTCGGGACAGAATATACCTACAATGAGCAGTTCTTC. This translates into CASSLGTEYTYNEQFF.

This clone is deemed medium-sized (0.01 to 0.1%). The CDR3 coding sequence is TGTGCCAGCAGTGAGGCCGACAGGTATGGCTACACCTTC. Translating gives CASSEADRYGYTF. The J gene is TRBJ1-2, the V gene TRBV6-8; D possibly corresponds to TRBD1 (6 bases). CDR3 length: 13 amino acids. The V end lost 5 bases, the J end lost 5 bases, and 12 bases lay between the germline ends. Germline CDR1 reads MNHGY; CDR2 reads SAAAGT.

This clone was seen repeatedly, ten times or more. The chain combines TRBV11-3 with TRBJ1-2; weak D call: TRBD1 (5 bases). CDR3 length: 14 amino acids. The germline CDR1 and CDR2 sequences are SGHNT and YENEEA. V gave up 7 bases and J gave up 2 bases, with 14 bases separating them. The CDR3, as DNA: TGTGCCAGCAATCGGGCAGGGCGGAACTATGGCTACACCTTC. It yields the protein CASNRAGRNYGYTF.

In its sample, this clone ranks as medium-sized. This rearrangement joins TRBV11-3 to TRBJ2-7; D could derive from TRBD1 or TRBD2 (6 bases each). Per the germline V gene, CDR1 is SGHNT and CDR2 is YENEEA. There are 14 residues in the CDR3. Trimming took off 7 bases at V and 3 bases at J, with 16 bases between the two ends. CDR3 residues: CASNTGGRGYEQYF. In nucleotides, the CDR3 is TGTGCCAGCAACACCGGGGGCAGGGGCTACGAGCAGTACTTC.

This clone is termed medium-sized. The rearrangement joins TRBV11-3 to TRBJ1-2; the match to TRBD1 covers 9 bases. The length of the CDR3 is 17 residues. CDR1 is SGHNT and CDR2 is YENEEA in the germline V gene. V lost 3 bases to trimming and J lost 2 bases; unmatched junction nucleotides: 10. CDR3 loop: CASSLELRDRVNYGYTF. CDR3 DNA sequence: TGTGCCAGCAGCTTGGAGCTCCGGGACAGGGTCAACTATGGCTACACCTTC.

The J gene is TRBJ1-3, the V gene TRBV28; D not resolved. The CDR3 covers 15 residues. Germline V gene data show CDR1 as MDHEN and CDR2 as SYDVKM. The V gene lost 4 bases and the J gene lost 2 bases, with 12 bases spanning the gap. Here the CDR3 reads CASSSQDGAGNTIYF. The DNA of the CDR3 is TGTGCCAGCAGTTCCCAAGACGGGGCTGGAAACACCATATATTTT.

The CDR3 DNA reads TGTGCCAGCAGCCAGGACGGAACTGGGGCCAACGTCCTGACTTTC. Translating it yields CASSQDGTGANVLTF. This chain connects TRBV14 to TRBJ2-6; no clear D. Germline CDR1 is SGHDN and CDR2 is FVKESK. V was pared by 3 bases and J by 2 bases, with 8 bases between. This CDR3 is built from 15 residues. The variable domain in full, completed from reference TRBV14 and TRBJ2-6, reads EAGVTQFPSHSVIEKGQTVTLRCDPISGHDNLYWYRRVMGKEIKFLLHFVKESKQDESGMPNNRFLAERTGGTYSTLKVQPAELEDSGVYFCASSQDGTGANVLTFGAGSRLTVL.

The chain joins TRBV5-1 to TRBJ2-3; either TRBD1 or TRBD2 may supply D (5 bases each). This CDR3 comprises 15 residues. Per the germline V gene, CDR1 is SGHRS and CDR2 is YFSETQ. V dropped 4 bases and J dropped 2 bases, with 14 bases sitting between them. The CDR3 sequence: CASSRGEGTTDTQYF. The CDR3 coding sequence is TGCGCCAGCAGCAGGGGAGAGGGCACCACAGATACGCAGTATTTT.

This clone counts as medium-sized. V usage is TRBV11-3 and J usage is TRBJ2-5; D may be TRBD1 (6 bases). The CDR3 is made up of 17 amino acids. V shed 3 bases and J shed 1 base, with 18 bases lying between them. Germline assignment: CDR1 SGHNT and CDR2 YENEEA. The CDR3 reads CASSLVPGGRGQETQYF. Written as DNA, the CDR3 is TGTGCCAGCAGCTTGGTCCCTGGTGGCAGGGGCCAAGAGACCCAGTACTTC.

This clone appeared a few times. CDR3 nucleotide sequence: TGTGCCAGCAGTTTAGGGCGCGTCGGAAGAAATCAGCCCCAGCATTTT. Encoded protein: CASSLGRVGRNQPQHF. The gene calls are TRBV28 and TRBJ1-5; no firm D call. This CDR3 has 16 residues. Germline values: CDR1 MDHEN, CDR2 SYDVKM. V lost 2 bases and J lost 4, with 15 bases in between.